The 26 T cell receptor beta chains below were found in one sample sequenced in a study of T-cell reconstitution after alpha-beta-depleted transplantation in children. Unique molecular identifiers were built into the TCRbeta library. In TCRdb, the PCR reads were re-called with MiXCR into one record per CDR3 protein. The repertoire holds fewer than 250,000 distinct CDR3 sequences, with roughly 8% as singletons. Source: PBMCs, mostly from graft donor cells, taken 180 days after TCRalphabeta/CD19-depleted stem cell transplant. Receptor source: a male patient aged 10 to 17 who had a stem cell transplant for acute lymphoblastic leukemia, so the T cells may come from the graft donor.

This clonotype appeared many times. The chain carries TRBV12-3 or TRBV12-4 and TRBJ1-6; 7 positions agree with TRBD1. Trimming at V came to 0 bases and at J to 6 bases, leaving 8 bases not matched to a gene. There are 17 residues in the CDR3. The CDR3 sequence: CASSLAPGQRPNSPLHF. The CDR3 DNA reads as TGTGCCAGCAGTTTAGCGCCGGGACAGCGGCCTAATTCACCCCTCCACTTT.

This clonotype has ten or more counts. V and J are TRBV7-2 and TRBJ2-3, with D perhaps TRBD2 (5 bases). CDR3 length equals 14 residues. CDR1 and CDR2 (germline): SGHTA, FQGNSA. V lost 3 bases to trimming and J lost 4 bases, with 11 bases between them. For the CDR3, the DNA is TGTGCCAGCAGCTTTCGGGCGAGGGCAGATACGCAGTATTTT. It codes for CASSFRARADTQYF.

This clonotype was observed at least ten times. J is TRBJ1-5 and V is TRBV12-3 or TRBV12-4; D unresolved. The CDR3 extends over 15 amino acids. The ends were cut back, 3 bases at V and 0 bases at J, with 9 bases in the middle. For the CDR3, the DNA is TGTGCCAGCAGTTTTCAGTGGTATAGCAATCAGCCCCAGCATTTT. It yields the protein CASSFQWYSNQPQHF.

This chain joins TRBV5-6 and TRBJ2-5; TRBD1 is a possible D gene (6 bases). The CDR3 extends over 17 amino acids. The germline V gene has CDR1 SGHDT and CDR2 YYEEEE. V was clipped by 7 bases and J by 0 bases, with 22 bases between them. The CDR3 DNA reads TGTGCCAGCCGAAAGACCCCGGGACACACGTACCAAGAGACCCAGTACTTC. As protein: CASRKTPGHTYQETQYF.

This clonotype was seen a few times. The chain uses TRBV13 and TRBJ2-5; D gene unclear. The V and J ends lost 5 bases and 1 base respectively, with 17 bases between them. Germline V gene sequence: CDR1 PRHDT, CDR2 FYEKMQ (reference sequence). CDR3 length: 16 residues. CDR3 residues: CASSPPRGRLQETQYF. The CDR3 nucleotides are TGTGCCAGCAGCCCACCTCGTGGACGGCTCCAAGAGACCCAGTACTTC.

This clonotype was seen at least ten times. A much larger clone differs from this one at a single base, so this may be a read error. CDR3 sequence reads: CASSPGLAGTDKQYF. The DNA of the CDR3 is TGTGCCAGCAGCCCAGGACTAGCGGGCACAGATAAGCAGTATTTT. The gene calls are TRBV3-1 and TRBJ2-3; TRBD2 agrees at 11 bases. The germline V gene has CDR1 LGHDT and CDR2 YNNKEL (reference sequence). This CDR3 has 15 residues.

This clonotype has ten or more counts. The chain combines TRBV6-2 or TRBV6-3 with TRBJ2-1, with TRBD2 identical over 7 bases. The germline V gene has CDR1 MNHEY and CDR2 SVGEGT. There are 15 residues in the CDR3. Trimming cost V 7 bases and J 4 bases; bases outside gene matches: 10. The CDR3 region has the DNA TGTGCCAGCACCTCACAGCGGGAAGGTTACAATGAGCAGTTCTTC. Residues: CASTSQREGYNEQFF.

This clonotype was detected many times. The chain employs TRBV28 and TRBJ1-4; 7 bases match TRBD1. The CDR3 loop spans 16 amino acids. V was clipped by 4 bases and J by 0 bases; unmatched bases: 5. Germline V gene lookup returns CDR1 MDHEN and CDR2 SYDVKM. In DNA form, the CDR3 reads TGTGCCAGCAGTTCACCCGGGACAGCAACTAATGAAAAACTGTTTTTT. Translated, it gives CASSSPGTATNEKLFF.

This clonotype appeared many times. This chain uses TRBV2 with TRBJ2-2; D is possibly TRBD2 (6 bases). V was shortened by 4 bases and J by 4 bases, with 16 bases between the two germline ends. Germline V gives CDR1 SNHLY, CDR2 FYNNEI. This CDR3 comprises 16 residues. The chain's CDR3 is CASSVEGAPRTGELFF. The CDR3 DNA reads TGTGCCAGCAGTGTGGAGGGCGCTCCTCGCACCGGGGAGCTGTTTTTT.

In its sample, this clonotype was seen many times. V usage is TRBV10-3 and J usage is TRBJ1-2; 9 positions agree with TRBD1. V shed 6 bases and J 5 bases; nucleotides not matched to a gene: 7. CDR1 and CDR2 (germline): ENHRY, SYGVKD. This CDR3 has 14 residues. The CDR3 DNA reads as TGTGCCATCAGCACACAGGGGGCTCTATATGGCTACACCTTC. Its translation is CAISTQGALYGYTF.

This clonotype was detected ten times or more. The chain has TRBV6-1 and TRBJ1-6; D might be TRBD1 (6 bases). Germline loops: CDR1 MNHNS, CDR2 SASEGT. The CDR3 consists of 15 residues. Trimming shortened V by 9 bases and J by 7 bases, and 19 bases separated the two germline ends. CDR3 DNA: TGTGCCAGTACGAAAACCACAGGGACGAATTCACCCCTCCACTTT. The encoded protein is CASTKTTGTNSPLHF.

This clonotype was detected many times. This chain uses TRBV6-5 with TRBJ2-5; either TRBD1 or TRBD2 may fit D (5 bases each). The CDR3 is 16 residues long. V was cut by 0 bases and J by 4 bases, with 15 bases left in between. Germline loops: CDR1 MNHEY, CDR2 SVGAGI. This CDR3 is CASSYSGALNGETQYF. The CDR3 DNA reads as TGTGCCAGCAGTTACTCCGGGGCGTTAAATGGAGAGACCCAGTACTTC.

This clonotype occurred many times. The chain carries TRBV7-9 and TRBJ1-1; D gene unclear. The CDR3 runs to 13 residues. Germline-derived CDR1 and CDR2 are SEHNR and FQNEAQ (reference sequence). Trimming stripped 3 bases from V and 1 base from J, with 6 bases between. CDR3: CASSFKANTEAFF. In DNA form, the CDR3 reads TGTGCCAGCAGCTTTAAAGCGAACACTGAAGCTTTCTTT.

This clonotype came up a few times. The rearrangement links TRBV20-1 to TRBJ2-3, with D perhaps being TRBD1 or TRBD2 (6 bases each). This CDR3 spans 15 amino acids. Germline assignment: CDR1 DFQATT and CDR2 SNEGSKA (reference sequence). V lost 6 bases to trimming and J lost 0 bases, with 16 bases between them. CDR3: CSANHGGPSTDTQYF. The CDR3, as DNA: TGCAGTGCCAACCACGGGGGCCCTAGCACAGATACGCAGTATTTT.

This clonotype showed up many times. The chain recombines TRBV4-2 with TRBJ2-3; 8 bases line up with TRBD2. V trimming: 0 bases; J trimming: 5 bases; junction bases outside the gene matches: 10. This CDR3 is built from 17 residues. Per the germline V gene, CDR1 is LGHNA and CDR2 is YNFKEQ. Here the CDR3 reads CASSQDLQREWRDTQYF. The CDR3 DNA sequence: TGTGCCAGCAGCCAAGATCTCCAGCGGGAGTGGAGAGATACGCAGTATTTT.

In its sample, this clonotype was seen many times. DNA for the CDR3: TGTGCCAGCAGCTTGACCGGGACGGTCACTGAAGCTTTCTTT. Protein sequence: CASSLTGTVTEAFF. The rearrangement links TRBV5-5 to TRBJ1-1, with D perhaps matching TRBD1 (5 bases). CDR3 length: 14 residues. V was pared by 1 base and J by 4 bases, with 11 bases between. The germline CDR1 and CDR2 sequences are SGHKS and YYEKEE (reference sequence).

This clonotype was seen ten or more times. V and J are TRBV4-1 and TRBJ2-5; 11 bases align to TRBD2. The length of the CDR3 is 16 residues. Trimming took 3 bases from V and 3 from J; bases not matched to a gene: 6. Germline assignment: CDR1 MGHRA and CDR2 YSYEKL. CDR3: CASSHGGGLAEETQYF. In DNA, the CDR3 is TGCGCCAGCAGCCATGGGGGGGGACTAGCGGAAGAGACCCAGTACTTC.

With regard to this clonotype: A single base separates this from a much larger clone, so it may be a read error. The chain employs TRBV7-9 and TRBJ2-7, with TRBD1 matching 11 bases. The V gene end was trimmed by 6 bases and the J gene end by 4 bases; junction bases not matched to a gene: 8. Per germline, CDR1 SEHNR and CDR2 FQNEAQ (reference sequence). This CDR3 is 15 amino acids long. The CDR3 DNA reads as TGTGCCAGCAGACCCCGGACAGGGGGCTGGTACGAGCAGTACTTC. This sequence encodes CASRPRTGGWYEQYF.

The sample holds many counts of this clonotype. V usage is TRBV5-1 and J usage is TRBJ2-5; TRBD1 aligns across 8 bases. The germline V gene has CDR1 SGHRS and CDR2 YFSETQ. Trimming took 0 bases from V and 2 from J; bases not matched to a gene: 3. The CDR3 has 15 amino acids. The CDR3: CASSLGTGIQETQYF. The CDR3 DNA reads TGCGCCAGCAGCTTGGGGACAGGGATACAAGAGACCCAGTACTTC.

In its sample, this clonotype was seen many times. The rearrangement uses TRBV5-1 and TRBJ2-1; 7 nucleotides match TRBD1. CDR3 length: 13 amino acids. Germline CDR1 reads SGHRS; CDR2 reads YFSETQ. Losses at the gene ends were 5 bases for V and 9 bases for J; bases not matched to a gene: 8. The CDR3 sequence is CASSDRESGEQFF. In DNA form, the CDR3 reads TGCGCCAGCAGTGACAGGGAGTCAGGTGAGCAGTTCTTC. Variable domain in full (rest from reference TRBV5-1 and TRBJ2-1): KAGVTQTPRYLIKTRGQQVTLSCSPISGHRSVSWYQQTPGQGLQFLFEYFSETQRNKGNFPGRFSGRQFSNSRSEMNVSTLELGDSALYLCASSDRESGEQFFGPGTRLTVL.

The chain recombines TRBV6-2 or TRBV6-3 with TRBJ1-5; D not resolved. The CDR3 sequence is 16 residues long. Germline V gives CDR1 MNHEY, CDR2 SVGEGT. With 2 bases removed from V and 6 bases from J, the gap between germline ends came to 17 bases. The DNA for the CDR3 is TGTGCCAGCAGTTACCCGGACCCGGGAGCGGGTCAGCCCCAGCATTTT. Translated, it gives CASSYPDPGAGQPQHF.

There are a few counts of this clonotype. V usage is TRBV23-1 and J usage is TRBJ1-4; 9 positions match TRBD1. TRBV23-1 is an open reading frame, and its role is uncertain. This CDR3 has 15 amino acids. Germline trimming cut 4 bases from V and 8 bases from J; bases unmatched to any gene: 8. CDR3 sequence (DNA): TGCGCCAGCAGTCGAAGGGACAGGGAGGCCGAAAAACTGTTTTTT. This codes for CASSRRDREAEKLFF.

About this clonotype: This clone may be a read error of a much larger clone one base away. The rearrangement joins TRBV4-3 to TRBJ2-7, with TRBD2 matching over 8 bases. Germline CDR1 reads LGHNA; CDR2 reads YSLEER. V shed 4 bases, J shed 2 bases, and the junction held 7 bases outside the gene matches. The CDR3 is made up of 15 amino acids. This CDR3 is CASSRDSGATYEQYF. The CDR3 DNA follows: TGCGCCAGCAGCCGCGATAGCGGGGCTACCTACGAGCAGTACTTC.

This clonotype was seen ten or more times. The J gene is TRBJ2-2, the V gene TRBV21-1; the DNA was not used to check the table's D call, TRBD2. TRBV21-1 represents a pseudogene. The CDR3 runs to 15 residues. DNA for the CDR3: TGTGCCAGCTCCAGGAGGGGGACTAGTTCCGGGGAGCTGTTTTTT. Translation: CASSRRGTSSGELFF.

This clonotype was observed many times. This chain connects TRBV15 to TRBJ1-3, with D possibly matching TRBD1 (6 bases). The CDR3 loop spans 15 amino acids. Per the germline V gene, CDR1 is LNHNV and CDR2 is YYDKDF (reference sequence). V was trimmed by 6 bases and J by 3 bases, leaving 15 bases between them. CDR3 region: CATRGLGGLGNTIYF. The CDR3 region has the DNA TGTGCCACCAGGGGTCTTGGGGGCCTTGGAAACACCATATATTTT.

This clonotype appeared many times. The CDR3, as DNA: TGTGCCAGCAGCCAAGATTACCGGGACACCGACTACGAGCAGTACTTC. Translating gives CASSQDYRDTDYEQYF. This rearrangement joins TRBV4-2 to TRBJ2-7; possibly TRBD1 for D (6 bases). This CDR3 comprises 16 residues. V lost 0 bases and J lost 3, with 15 bases in between. CDR1 is LGHNA and CDR2 is YNFKEQ in the germline V gene.